The clone carrying this T cell receptor beta chain was picked up a small number of times. The antigen is not known. Method: immunoSEQ multiplex PCR; TCRdb's copy keeps in-frame clones and lacks some. The sample records roughly 19,000 clones, around 90% being singletons. Germline values: CDR1 MGHRA, CDR2 YSYEKL. The CDR3 has 15 amino acids. Trimming at V came to 5 bases and at J to 0 bases, leaving 3 bases not matched to a gene. The sample belongs to a study of PD-1 blockade in classical Hodgkin lymphoma. Across the study: Patients got intravenous nivolumab 3 mg/kg every 2 weeks. Study-wide results and caveats: Complete responders possessed baseline diversity comparable to newly diagnosed patients. In newly diagnosed patients, baseline TCR diversity was reportedly below that of healthy donors.

Time point of the sample: cycle 4 day 1 (C4D1), after 6 weeks of nivolumab. Every patient was affected by relapse after autologous stem cell transplantation, while exposure to brentuximab vedotin was not uniform. Thawed PBMCs were the source of CD8+ T cells, obtained through magnetic negative selection. Responses achieved at best were complete response, partial response or progressive disease. The rearrangement joins TRBV4-1 to TRBJ2-7, with 11 bases identical to TRBD2. The sequencing used CD8+ T cells from blood, collected before the fourth cycle of nivolumab. This receptor was obtained from a human donor with classical Hodgkin lymphoma. DNA for the CDR3: TGCGCCAGCAGCTGGGGGACTAGCGGCTCCTACGAGCAGTACTTC. This encodes CASSWGTSGSYEQYF.